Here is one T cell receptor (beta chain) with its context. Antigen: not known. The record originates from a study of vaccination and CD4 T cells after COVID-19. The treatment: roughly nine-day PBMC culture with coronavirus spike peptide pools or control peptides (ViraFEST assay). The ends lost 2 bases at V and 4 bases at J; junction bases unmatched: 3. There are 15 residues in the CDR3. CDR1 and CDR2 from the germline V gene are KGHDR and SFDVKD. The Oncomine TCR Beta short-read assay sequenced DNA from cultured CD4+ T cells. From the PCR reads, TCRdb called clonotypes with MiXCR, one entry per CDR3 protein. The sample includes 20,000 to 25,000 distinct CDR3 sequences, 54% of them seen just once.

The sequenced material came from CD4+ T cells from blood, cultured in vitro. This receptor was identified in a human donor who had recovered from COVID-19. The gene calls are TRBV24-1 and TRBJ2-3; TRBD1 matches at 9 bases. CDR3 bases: TGTGCCACCAGTGATTCCACAGGGGGCCCAGATACGCAGTATTTT. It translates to CATSDSTGGPDTQYF.